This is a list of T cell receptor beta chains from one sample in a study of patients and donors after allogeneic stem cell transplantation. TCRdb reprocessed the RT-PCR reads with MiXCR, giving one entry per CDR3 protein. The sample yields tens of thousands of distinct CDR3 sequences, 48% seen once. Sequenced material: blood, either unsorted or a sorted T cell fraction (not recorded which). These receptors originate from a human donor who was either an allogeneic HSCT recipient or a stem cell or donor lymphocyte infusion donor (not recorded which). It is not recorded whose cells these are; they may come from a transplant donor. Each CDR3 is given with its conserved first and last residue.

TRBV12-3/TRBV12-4 CASARSSGRANEQFF
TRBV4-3 CASSQNSDSPLHF
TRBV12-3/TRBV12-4 CASSPRDQPQHF
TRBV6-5 CASSSRDANSPLHF
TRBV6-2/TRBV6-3 CASSYADREIPEAFF
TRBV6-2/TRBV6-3 CASSYSYTVTDTQYF
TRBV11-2 CASSAGQGGPGYTF
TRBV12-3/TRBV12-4 CASSLVLGLPLYGYTF
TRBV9 CASSVVASGTNEQFF
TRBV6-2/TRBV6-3 CASRGQASLNQPQHF
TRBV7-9 CASSRSNQPQHF
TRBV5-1 CASSSNVGNTEAFF
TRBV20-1 CSARDREGNTIYF
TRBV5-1 CASSLEGEPQHF
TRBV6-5 CASSFSGTGGSYEQYF
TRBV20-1 CSANLAREQYF
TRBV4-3 CASSQEGADTQYF
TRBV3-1 CASSQGGQINQPQHF
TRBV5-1 CASSPREGEPSGANVLTF
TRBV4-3 CASSQAGTGLAKNIQYF
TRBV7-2 CASSPRQGREGYTF
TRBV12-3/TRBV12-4 CASEGQGDFEEAFF
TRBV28 CASSYQPRVGYEQYF
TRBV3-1 CASSRRDFSYNEQFF
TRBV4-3 CASSPQQGTQPQHF
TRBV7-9 CASRPPQGNSPLHF
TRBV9 CASNLGADALGETQYF
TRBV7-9 CASSLRGYAEAFF
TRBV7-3 CASSLQEGRITEAFF
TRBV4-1 CASSERRTSLVTDTQYF
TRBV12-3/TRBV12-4 CASSPRVYTGELFF
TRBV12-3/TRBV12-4 CASSFSAGPNEKLFF